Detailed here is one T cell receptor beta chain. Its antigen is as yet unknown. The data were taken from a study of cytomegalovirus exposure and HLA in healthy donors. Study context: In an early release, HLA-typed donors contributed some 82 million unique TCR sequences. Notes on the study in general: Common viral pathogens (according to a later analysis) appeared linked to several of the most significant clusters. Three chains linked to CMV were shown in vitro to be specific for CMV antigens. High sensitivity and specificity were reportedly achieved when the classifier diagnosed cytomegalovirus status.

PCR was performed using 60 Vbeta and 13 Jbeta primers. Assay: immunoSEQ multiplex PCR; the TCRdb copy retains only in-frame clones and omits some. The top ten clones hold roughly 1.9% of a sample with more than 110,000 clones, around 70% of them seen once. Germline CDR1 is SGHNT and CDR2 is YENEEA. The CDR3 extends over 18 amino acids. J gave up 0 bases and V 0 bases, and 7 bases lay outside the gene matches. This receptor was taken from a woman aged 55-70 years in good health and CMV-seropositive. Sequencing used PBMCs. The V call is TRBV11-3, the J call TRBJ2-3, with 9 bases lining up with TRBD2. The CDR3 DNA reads TGTGCCAGCAGCTTAGACCCACTGACTAGCGGTAGCACAGATACGCAGTATTTT. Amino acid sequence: CASSLDPLTSGSTDTQYF.